This entry lists 10 T cell receptor beta chains sequenced from one sample in a study of shared clonotypes between healthy human individuals. Repertoires were generated with immunoSEQ multiplex PCR, while TCRdb's copy carries only in-frame clones and drops some. Counted here are approximately 620,000 clones, more than 95% occurring once; the ten biggest clones make up roughly 0.05%. The sequenced sample consisted of naive CD4+ T cells sorted from blood. Subset noted: CD45RA+ positively selected. These TCRs come from a woman in her thirties in good health.

The count of this clone is one. The identical CDR3 is also encoded by other nucleotide sequences in the sample. The rearrangement uses TRBV7-3 and TRBJ2-3, with 10 bases matching TRBD2. V was clipped by 5 bases and J by 2 bases; unmatched bases: 4. The CDR3 length is 15 residues. Germline loops: CDR1 SGHTA, CDR2 FQGTGA. CDR3 in DNA: TGTGCCAGCAGCCCCGGGACTAGCGCCACAGATACGCAGTATTTT. Amino acids: CASSPGTSATDTQYF.

The chain's CDR3 is CASSYSYPGNPYEQYF. CDR3 nucleotide sequence: TGTGCCAGCAGTTACTCGTATCCCGGGAACCCCTACGAGCAGTACTTC. The rearrangement links TRBV6-5 to TRBJ2-7, with D maybe TRBD2 (5 bases). The CDR3 loop spans 16 amino acids. V was shortened by 0 bases and J by 2 bases, with 14 bases between the two germline ends. Germline CDR1 MNHEY, CDR2 SVGAGI.

The V call is TRBV2, the J call TRBJ1-2, with 8 bases identical to TRBD1. With 3 bases clipped from V and 2 bases from J, the junction kept 5 bases outside the gene matches. Germline CDR1 and CDR2: SNHLY and FYNNEI. The CDR3 totals 15 residues. The CDR3 nucleotides read TGTGCCAGCAGTGAGATCAGACAGGGGAACTATGGCTACACCTTC. Its protein product is CASSEIRQGNYGYTF.

V gene TRBV11-2 combines with J gene TRBJ2-3, with TRBD2 matching over 9 bases. Per germline, CDR1 SGHAT and CDR2 FQNNGV. Trimming removed 5 bases from V and 4 bases from J; junction bases left unmatched: 10. This CDR3 is built from 16 residues. CDR3 sequence reads: CASSPLLAGLADTQYF. The DNA for the CDR3 is TGTGCCAGCAGCCCTCTACTAGCGGGTCTGGCAGATACGCAGTATTTT.

The chain couples TRBV27 to TRBJ2-1; TRBD2 aligns across 14 bases. This CDR3 comprises 15 residues. Trimming cost V 4 bases and J 9 bases; bases outside gene matches: 5. Germline V CDR1 and CDR2: MNHEY, SMNVEV (reference sequence). The CDR3 bases are TGTGCCAGCAGTTACGCGGGACTAGCGGGAGTTGAGCAGTTCTTC. This gives the protein CASSYAGLAGVEQFF.

The genes are TRBV9 and TRBJ2-2; D tentatively fits TRBD1 or TRBD2 (5 bases each). V lost 0 bases to trimming and J lost 5 bases, with 11 bases between them. Germline CDR1 SGDLS, CDR2 YYNGEE. The CDR3 is made up of 15 amino acids. CDR3 region: CASSVGGMPTGELFF. Written as DNA, the CDR3 is TGTGCCAGCAGCGTAGGGGGGATGCCTACCGGGGAGCTGTTTTTT.

The J gene is TRBJ2-2, the V gene TRBV7-9, with TRBD2 as a possible D gene (5 bases). The CDR3 has 15 amino acids. Per germline, CDR1 SEHNR and CDR2 FQNEAQ (reference sequence). Trimming left V 4 bases short and J 1 base short, with 10 bases between. CDR3 DNA sequence: TGTGCCAGCAGCTCGAGGGTCCTGAACACCGGGGAGCTGTTTTTT. Translating gives CASSSRVLNTGELFF.

The V and J genes are TRBV30 and TRBJ1-4; D remains unclear. CDR3 size: 14 residues. The V gene's germline CDR1 is GTSNPN and CDR2 SVGIG (reference sequence). The V gene lost 2 bases and the J gene lost 4 bases, with 11 bases spanning the gap. In DNA form, the CDR3 reads TGTGCCTGGAGTTACAGCGGTGGTAATGAAAAACTGTTTTTT. Translating it yields CAWSYSGGNEKLFF.

V usage is TRBV7-8 and J usage is TRBJ2-7; D is unresolved. Germline CDR1 reads SGHVS; CDR2 reads FQNEAQ. This CDR3 has 11 residues. V lost 4 bases to trimming and J lost 6 bases, with 7 bases between them. The CDR3 region is CASSSGGEQYF. In nucleotides, the CDR3 is TGTGCCAGCAGCTCTGGCGGCGAGCAGTACTTC.

The V call is TRBV28, the J call TRBJ1-2; no firm D call. The CDR3 totals 14 residues. Germline V gene lookup returns CDR1 MDHEN and CDR2 SYDVKM. V was cut by 3 bases and J by 7 bases, with 15 bases left in between. In DNA form, the CDR3 reads TGTGCCAGCAGTTTTAGGACTTCCCAACTTGGCTACACCTTC. Encoded protein: CASSFRTSQLGYTF.